Described below is a single TCR beta chain sequence and its context. This record belongs to a study of shared clonotypes between healthy human individuals. Germline loops: CDR1 MNHNY, CDR2 SVGAGI (reference sequence). This CDR3 spans 15 amino acids. Between the trimmed V and J ends, which lost 2 bases and 3 bases, there was a span of 13 bases. CD45RO-negative, CCR7-positively selected cells formed the naive CD8 fraction, excluding terminally differentiated effector memory CD45RA+ cells. Generated by immunoSEQ multiplex PCR, the TCRdb table keeps only in-frame clones and is missing some. The profile shows over 750,000 clones, 96% of them singletons.

The origin of this receptor is a man aged 30 to 45 in good health. V gene TRBV6-6 combines with J gene TRBJ2-5; no firm D call. Sequenced material: naive CD8+ T cells sorted from blood. CDR3 sequence reads: CASSYPRKTEETQYF. For the CDR3, the DNA is TGTGCCAGCAGTTACCCCAGGAAGACCGAAGAGACCCAGTACTTC.